This T cell receptor beta chain derives from a study of regulatory T cells in long-lasting Graves disease. There are a few counts of this clonotype. Through Arm-PCR of CDR3 regions and iRepertoire HTBI primers, TCR beta libraries were built. TCRdb re-derived calls from the multiplex PCR reads in MiXCR, one entry per CDR3 protein. This sample carries some 450,000 distinct CDR3 sequences, around 24% of them seen once, and the ten largest clones take roughly 26%. The time point is: persistent/refractory GD, antithyroid drugs over 5 years with positive TRAb. With RNA extracted from PBMCs as input, the TCR library was made. The V end was cut by 3 bases, the J end by 6 bases, with 12 bases between. The length of the CDR3 is 13 residues. From germline, CDR1 is MNHEY and CDR2 SMNVEV (reference sequence).

J is TRBJ2-7 and V is TRBV27; tentatively, D is TRBD1 (5 bases). The clonotype originates from a female donor with Graves disease. Sample: peripheral blood mononuclear cells (PBMCs), taken when the disease was refractory, from a patient treated with antithyroid drugs. CDR3: CASSFHQGSEQYF. Written as DNA, the CDR3 is TGTGCCAGCAGTTTCCATCAGGGATCCGAGCAGTACTTC.